This is a list of T cell receptor beta chains from one sample in a study of graft-versus-host responses after intestinal transplantation. Only in-frame clones appear in the TCRdb table, and some are missing; sequencing was by immunoSEQ multiplex PCR. Here the sample spans about 15,000 clones, roughly 79% being singletons. The sample consisted of ileum tissue, taken roughly 460 days after intestinal transplant. The receptors were gathered from a human patient who received an intestinal transplant, so some T cells may come from the graft donor. Both conserved end residues are part of each CDR3. Fields, in order: V gene, J gene, D gene, clone size, CDR3 DNA, CDR3 protein. The D gene is left open where the match is weak. Not all rows give a size; the values are once, few, many and, for expanded clones, a class.

TRBV7-9,TRBJ1-2,TRBD1,.,TGTGCCAGCAGCCCAGGTCGGGGACAGGTTGATGGCTACACCTTC,CASSPGRGQVDGYTF
TRBV19,TRBJ1-1,.,few,TGTGCCAGTGGTAGCGCTGAAGCTTTCTTT,CASGSAEAFF
TRBV9,TRBJ1-3,.,.,TGTGCCAGCAGCGTAGGGGTGGACTCTGGAAACACCATATATTTT,CASSVGVDSGNTIYF
TRBV5-1,TRBJ2-7,TRBD1,.,TGCGCCAGTCACCAAACCGGGACAGTAGCCTACGAGCAGTACTTC,CASHQTGTVAYEQYF
TRBV5-4,TRBJ2-7,TRBD2,.,TGTGCCAGCAGCGTACAACTAGCGGGGGGCACCTACGAGCAGTACTTC,CASSVQLAGGTYEQYF
TRBV30,TRBJ1-2,.,.,TGTGCCTCAAAGAGGACAGTCTATGGCTACACCTTC,CASKRTVYGYTF
TRBV6-1,TRBJ2-7,.,.,TGTGCCAGCAGAAAAAACTACGAGCAGTACTTC,CASRKNYEQYF
TRBV29-1,TRBJ2-7,.,.,TGCAGCGTTGTTATCGGCAGCTCCTACGAGCAGTACTTC,CSVVIGSSYEQYF
TRBV6-6,TRBJ2-7,TRBD1,.,TGTGCCAGCAGGGACCGGGACAGAAGGGACGAGCAGTACTTC,CASRDRDRRDEQYF
TRBV4-1,TRBJ2-2,.,.,TGCGCCAGCACAAAGGACAGGATAAAGGGGGGCGGGGAGCTGTTTTTT,CASTKDRIKGGGELFF
TRBV5-4,TRBJ2-7,.,.,TGTGCCAGCAGCCCGGGGCGGGAAGGGCACGAGCAGTACTTC,CASSPGREGHEQYF
TRBV7-9,TRBJ1-4,TRBD1,.,TGTGCCAGCAGCCCCCAGGGGGGGGAAAATGAAAAACTGTTTTTT,CASSPQGGENEKLFF
TRBV7-8,TRBJ2-3,TRBD1,.,TGTGCCAGCAGCCCCCGAAGGGGTGGGACAGGAGGCAACGATACGCAGTATTTT,CASSPRRGGTGGNDTQYF
TRBV2,TRBJ2-1,TRBD2,.,TGTGCCAGCAGTGTACTGCTAGCGGGGGGGCCGAATGAGCAGTTCTTC,CASSVLLAGGPNEQFF
TRBV4-2,TRBJ2-5,TRBD2,once,TGTGCCAGCAGCCAAGGTTTTGAGGGAGGGAAGACCCAGTACTTC,CASSQGFEGGKTQYF
TRBV5-4,TRBJ2-7,.,.,TGTGCCAGCAGACCCCAGTTCCCCTTCTACGAGCAGTACTTC,CASRPQFPFYEQYF
TRBV7-6,TRBJ2-5,.,.,TGTGCCAGCAGCTTAGCGCCCCCCCCCGCGGAGACCCAGTACTTC,CASSLAPPPAETQYF
TRBV14,TRBJ1-6,.,.,TGTGCCAGCAGCCAAGATGACGCCCGCTTACCCCTCCACTTT,CASSQDDARLPLHF
TRBV19,TRBJ1-2,.,.,TGTGCCAGTAGGGGGATGGACCGAGAATATGGCTACACCTTC,CASRGMDREYGYTF
TRBV6-6,TRBJ1-1,.,.,TGTGCCAGCAGTTACGGTGCAGGGAACACTGAAGCTTTCTTT,CASSYGAGNTEAFF
TRBV7-3,TRBJ1-1,.,.,TGTGCCAGCAGCTTAACGTCCAACACTGAAGCTTTCTTT,CASSLTSNTEAFF
TRBV28,TRBJ1-1,TRBD1,.,TGTGCCAGCAGTTTAGCCAGGACAGGGGGCACTGAAGCTTTCTTT,CASSLARTGGTEAFF
TRBV7-2,TRBJ2-4,TRBD2,.,TGTGCCAGCAGCCCCCGGGAGGGGCTAGCCAAAAACATTCAGTACTTC,CASSPREGLAKNIQYF
TRBV11-1,TRBJ2-7,.,.,TGTGCCAGCCGCAAGACTGCCTCCTACGAGCAGTACTTC,CASRKTASYEQYF
TRBV9,TRBJ2-7,.,few,TGTGCCAGCAGCCCCCGGGACTGGGGCTACGAGCAGTACTTC,CASSPRDWGYEQYF
TRBV7-6,TRBJ2-5,TRBD2,.,TGTGCCAGCAGCCTGGGGCTAGCGGGGGGGAGTGGCGGGACCCAGTACTTC,CASSLGLAGGSGGTQYF
TRBV9,TRBJ2-3,.,.,TGTGCCAGCAGCGCCCCGACGCGGGAAGATACGCAGTATTTT,CASSAPTREDTQYF
TRBV5-4,TRBJ2-1,TRBD2,.,TGTGCCAGCAGCCTCCCCGGGACTAGCGGGAACAATGAGCAGTTCTTC,CASSLPGTSGNNEQFF
TRBV10-3,TRBJ2-5,TRBD1,few,TGTGCCATCAGTGAGGGGACAGGCCAAGCCCGAGAGACCCAGTACTTC,CAISEGTGQARETQYF
TRBV7-9,TRBJ2-7,TRBD2,few,TGTGCCAGCACGCGGGGGGGCCCCTACGAGCAGTACTTC,CASTRGGPYEQYF
TRBV7-2,TRBJ2-1,TRBD2,once,TGTGCCAGCAGCTTCCCTAGCGGATTCAATGAGCAGTTCTTC,CASSFPSGFNEQFF
TRBV6-4,TRBJ2-3,.,.,TGTGCCAGCAGTGACCCCCTAGGGGACCAACCTAGCACAGATACGCAGTATTTT,CASSDPLGDQPSTDTQYF
TRBV27,TRBJ1-1,.,.,TGTGCCAGCCTTCCACTCCCCGGGGGTCCCCCATGGAACACTGAAGCTTTCTTT,CASLPLPGGPPWNTEAFF
TRBV6-5,TRBJ1-1,.,.,TGTGCCAGCAGTTACGGGGGACCCACGAACACTGAAGCTTTCTTT,CASSYGGPTNTEAFF
TRBV4-3,TRBJ2-1,.,.,TGCGCCAGCAGCGTTGAGGGGGGCTACAATGAGCAGTTCTTC,CASSVEGGYNEQFF
TRBV2,TRBJ1-5,.,.,TGTGCCAGCAGTGAAAGGGCAGACAATCAGCCCCAGCATTTT,CASSERADNQPQHF
TRBV15,TRBJ2-1,.,.,TGTGCCACCCGCCGGGACTTGAGCTCCTACAATGAGCAGTTCTTC,CATRRDLSSYNEQFF
TRBV7-3,TRBJ2-7,.,.,TGTGCCAGCAGCTTAACGGGGTCAGGATCGGGACCGACCGAGCAGTACTTC,CASSLTGSGSGPTEQYF
TRBV6-5,TRBJ1-1,.,.,TGTGCCAGCAGTCCCATCCGGAACACTGAAGCTTTCTTT,CASSPIRNTEAFF
TRBV29-1,TRBJ1-3,TRBD1,.,TGCAGCGTTAGTCGGGACAGCAGCAACACCATATATTTT,CSVSRDSSNTIYF
TRBV19,TRBJ1-5,.,.,TGTGCCAGTAAGGCGGAGGGTAATCAGCCCCAGCATTTT,CASKAEGNQPQHF
TRBV19,TRBJ1-1,TRBD1,.,TGTGCCATTCAACCGGGACAGGGGAACACTGAAGCTTTCTTT,CAIQPGQGNTEAFF
TRBV5-1,TRBJ1-6,.,.,TGCGCCAGCTACAGGGACCCTAATTCACCCCTCCACTTT,CASYRDPNSPLHF
TRBV7-9,TRBJ2-3,.,.,TGTGCTAGCAGCCTCCTTGGGGGAGATACGCAGTATTTT,CASSLLGGDTQYF
TRBV18,TRBJ2-7,.,.,TGTGCCAGCTCAGCCTCGACTAACTCCTACGAGCAGTACTTC,CASSASTNSYEQYF
TRBV7-2,TRBJ1-2,TRBD1,.,TGTGCCAGCAGCGTAGACAGGGCTGGCTATGGCTACACCTTC,CASSVDRAGYGYTF
TRBV6-5,TRBJ2-7,.,.,TGTGCCAGCACCCCCAGATTTGGCGAGCAGTACTTC,CASTPRFGEQYF
TRBV11-2,TRBJ2-7,TRBD2,.,TGTGCCAGCAGCTTACCGGGGGGCGAGCAGTACTTC,CASSLPGGEQYF
TRBV6-5,TRBJ1-5,.,.,TGTGCCAGCGAGTCTGGGACAACTCCCAATCAGCCCCAGCATTTT,CASESGTTPNQPQHF
TRBV6-5,TRBJ2-2,.,.,TGTGCCAGCAGTTACGGGAGTACCGGGGAGCTGTTTTTT,CASSYGSTGELFF
TRBV7-8,TRBJ1-5,.,.,TGTGCCAGCAGCTTACGTAGGGGCGATCAGCCCCAGCATTTT,CASSLRRGDQPQHF
TRBV5-1,TRBJ1-2,.,once,TGCGCCAGCAGCTTTGGCGGAACGGGCGGCTACACCTTC,CASSFGGTGGYTF
TRBV6-6,TRBJ1-4,.,.,TGTGCCAGCAGCCCCAACAATCCTAATGAAAAACTGTTTTTT,CASSPNNPNEKLFF
TRBV5-4,TRBJ2-3,.,.,TGTGCCAGCAGCTTGCTGACAGATACGCAGTATTTT,CASSLLTDTQYF
TRBV29-1,TRBJ2-3,.,few,TGCAGCGTTTGGACAGCCAACACAGATACGCAGTATTTT,CSVWTANTDTQYF
TRBV19,TRBJ1-1,TRBD1,.,TGTGCCAGTAGTATCTCGACCGGACAGGCGATGAACACTGAAGCTTTCTTT,CASSISTGQAMNTEAFF
TRBV5-1,TRBJ1-1,TRBD1,.,TGCGCCAGCAGCTTTCCGGGACAGGGGTACACTGAAGCTTTCTTT,CASSFPGQGYTEAFF